These 11 T cell receptor beta chains were all obtained from the same sample, sequenced in a study of T cell repertoires in cytomegalovirus infection. TCRdb re-called the reads through MiXCR, storing one row per CDR3 protein. The table lists some 920,000 distinct CDR3 sequences, roughly a third of them singletons. Antigens of these TCRs are unknown. This specimen consisted of cultured CD8+ T cells from PBMCs, obtained from culture after CMV antigen stimulation. The source is a human donor in good health (CMV status not recorded). Some clones in this sample may be carry-over from other donors' samples.

This clonotype was counted between two and nine times. CDR3 DNA sequence: TGTGCCAGCAGCCTCGACAGAAACATGAACACTGAAGCTTTCTTT. Translating it yields CASSLDRNMNTEAFF. The rearrangement uses TRBV27 and TRBJ1-1; tentatively, D is TRBD1 (5 bases). This CDR3 is built from 15 residues. Trimming took off 6 bases at V and 0 bases at J, with 14 bases between the two ends. Germline values: CDR1 MNHEY, CDR2 SMNVEV (reference sequence).

This sequence joins TRBV20-1 and TRBJ1-5; no clear D. Germline CDR1 reads DFQATT; CDR2 reads SNEGSKA (reference sequence). V was pared by 6 bases and J by 9 bases, with 30 bases between. This CDR3 is built from 17 residues. DNA of the CDR3: TGCAGTGCCACAAGTAACCGGGAACTTTGGTTGGTTAGGCCCCAGCATTTT. Its protein is CSATSNRELWLVRPQHF.

Details on this clonotype: Mismatch with germline at one junction end may stem from a read error. J is TRBJ1-2 and V is TRBV7-6; the D is unclear. This CDR3 comprises 18 residues. The germline V gene has CDR1 SGHVS and CDR2 FNYEAQ. CDR3 amino acids: CASSFWICPARPFYGYTF. The DNA for the CDR3 is TGTGCTAGCAGCTTTTGGATATGCCCTGCCAGACCTTTCTATGGCTACACCTTC.

J is TRBJ2-5 and V is TRBV7-3; D tentatively fits TRBD1 or TRBD2 (6 bases each). Germline V gene sequence: CDR1 SGHTA, CDR2 FQGTGA. V was shortened by 6 bases and J by 5 bases, with 19 bases between the two germline ends. This CDR3 spans 15 amino acids. CDR3 sequence: CASSRTGGGMETQYF. The CDR3 DNA reads as TGTGCCAGCAGTCGGACTGGAGGGGGGATGGAGACCCAGTACTTC.

This clonotype was seen once. One base away lies a much larger clone, so this may be a sequencing read error. The chain combines TRBV7-2 with TRBJ2-7, with TRBD1 as a possible D gene (6 bases). Germline V gene sequence: CDR1 SGHTA, CDR2 FQGNSA. The ends were cut back, 1 base at V and 2 bases at J, with 15 bases in the middle. The CDR3 contains 16 residues. The CDR3, as DNA: TGTGCCAGCAGCTTAGGGGAATGGGACATCCCCTACGAGCAGTACTTC. This sequence encodes CASSLGEWDIPYEQYF. Together with reference TRBV7-2 and TRBJ2-7, the CDR3 gives the full variable domain: GAGVSQSPSNKVTEKGKDVELRCDPISGHTALYWYRQSLGQGLEFLIYFQGNSAPDKSGLPSDRFSAERTGGSVSTLTIQRTQQEDSAVYLCASSLGEWDIPYEQYFGPGTRLTVT.

The table lists this clonotype with a few counts. The V gene is TRBV6-2 or TRBV6-3, the J gene TRBJ1-1, with TRBD1 matching over 8 bases. In germline, CDR1 is MNHEY, CDR2 SVGEGT. Germline trimming cut 0 bases from V and 7 bases from J; bases unmatched to any gene: 7. The CDR3 sequence is 15 residues long. CDR3: CASSYSKDRGYEAFF. The CDR3 coding sequence is TGTGCCAGCAGTTACTCGAAAGACAGGGGATATGAAGCTTTCTTT.

In its sample, this clonotype was seen many times. The V call is TRBV7-9, the J call TRBJ2-1; 12 positions agree with TRBD2. V was pared by 2 bases and J by 9 bases, with 5 bases of the junction left unmatched. The germline CDR1 and CDR2 sequences are SEHNR and FQNEAQ (reference sequence). This CDR3 region has 15 residues. CDR3 in DNA: TGTGCCAGCAGCTTACCTAGCGGGGGGGCCACTGAGCAGTTCTTC. Translating gives CASSLPSGGATEQFF.

V and J are TRBV19 and TRBJ2-2, with D tentatively TRBD2 (6 bases). This CDR3 has 13 amino acids. Trimming shortened V by 4 bases and J by 9 bases, and 12 bases separated the two germline ends. Germline-derived CDR1 and CDR2 are LNHDA and SQIVND (reference sequence). The DNA of the CDR3 is TGTGCCAGTAGTAAGGTGGAGGGTAGGGAGCTGTTTTTT. This codes for CASSKVEGRELFF.

This clonotype came up a few times. This chain connects TRBV13 to TRBJ1-1; D may be TRBD1 (5 bases). Germline loops: CDR1 PRHDT, CDR2 FYEKMQ (reference sequence). Between the trimmed V and J ends, which lost 5 bases and 0 bases, there was a span of 10 bases. The CDR3 contains 14 residues. Here the CDR3 reads CASSGGRVNTEAFF. CDR3 nucleotides: TGTGCCAGCAGCGGGGGGAGGGTGAACACTGAAGCTTTCTTT. Full variable domain (remainder filled in from reference TRBV13 and TRBJ1-1): AAGVIQSPRHLIKEKRETATLKCYPIPRHDTVYWYQQGPGQDPQFLISFYEKMQSDKGSIPDRFSAQQFSDYHSELNMSSLELGDSALYFCASSGGRVNTEAFFGQGTRLTVV.

The J gene is TRBJ2-5, the V gene TRBV7-9; TRBD1 aligns across 9 bases. The CDR3 has 16 residues. Trimming removed 5 bases from V and 6 bases from J; junction bases left unmatched: 13. Germline CDR1 SEHNR, CDR2 FQNEAQ (reference sequence). CDR3 bases: TGTGCCAGCAGCCCGGGACAGGGAGGACGGGGAAAGACCCAGTACTTC. It is translated as CASSPGQGGRGKTQYF. The full variable domain, its missing parts supplied by reference TRBV7-9 and TRBJ2-5, is DTGVSQNPRHKITKRGQNVTFRCDPISEHNRLYWYRQTLGQGPEFLTYFQNEAQLEKSRLLSDRFSAERPKGSFSTLEIQRTEQGDSAMYLCASSPGQGGRGKTQYFGPGTRLLVL.

Only one count was recorded for this clonotype. CDR3 in amino acids: CASSQTLYSNQPQHF. CDR3 DNA sequence: TGTGCCAGCAGCCAGACACTATATAGCAATCAGCCCCAGCATTTT. This chain joins TRBV6-2 or TRBV6-3 and TRBJ1-5; no reliable D call. Germline CDR1 reads MNHEY; CDR2 reads SVGEGT. The CDR3 totals 15 residues. V shed 6 bases and J shed 0 bases, with 12 bases lying between them.